This T cell receptor beta chain was captured by sequencing in a study of PD-L1 blockade in urothelial cancer (dated 2017 in TCRdb). Broadly, across the study: All patients started therapy around 2014 and received atezolizumab 1,200 mg intravenously every 3 weeks. About 85% of the 29 patients were identified as males with urothelial cancer of bladder origin, and a prior smoking history was reported by 18 of 29 patients. An ECOG performance status of 0 or 1 was recorded for the patients, and 0 to 3 prior chemotherapy regimens had been received by the patients. From tumor samples, the median yield was roughly 1,500 T cells and roughly 1,000 unique TCRs, with median clonality of approximately 0.096 and T cell proportion of 0.097 to 0.1. Somatic, immune and clinical correlates of response to PD-L1 blockade with atezolizumab in urothelial cancer were the focus of an exploratory multi-omic analysis. Pretreatment tumor samples, along with matched peripheral blood serially collected before and after atezolizumab treatment, were subjected to TCR sequencing. Durable clinical benefit was defined as progression-free survival longer than 6 months, and TCR features were also tested against progression-free and overall survival. In the same patients, whole exome sequencing and RNA sequencing of pretreatment tumors were performed in addition to TCR sequencing. Durable clinical benefit was achieved by nine patients and was not achieved by 20 patients. Pretreatment blood TCR-seq was available for about 27 patients, at least one posttreatment blood collection was obtained for some 25 patients, and tumor TCR-seq was available for some 25 patients. Tumors from two patients failed quality control and three patients lacked available tumor, so five were excluded from tumor TCR analyses. Overall study outcomes, separate from this receptor: The tumor samples were FFPE, were not collected immediately before treatment, and were limited to one sample per patient, so heterogeneity may have been missed. At 3 weeks after the start of treatment, tumor-associated TCR clones in peripheral blood had expanded more in patients with durable benefit (n ≈ 20, p = 0.022). The proportion of tumor-infiltrating T lymphocytes was higher in patients with durable benefit (n of about 25, Mann-Whitney p = 0.047). Small sample size (n ≈ 27) and many exploratory analyses mean the results are intended to be hypothesis-generating.

Synthetic TCR analog templates were spiked into each PCR to estimate absolute template abundance from read counts. In FFPE tumors, housekeeping genes were amplified and quantified to estimate usable DNA and calculate T cell fraction. The immunoSEQ assay used bias-controlled V and J gene primers to amplify TCRbeta CDR3 regions from genomic DNA. Sequencing of rearranged TCRbeta segments was performed at approximately 20X coverage. The authors' pipeline ran thus. Sequencing errors were corrected by clustering and CDR3s were annotated against IMGT to assign V, D and J genes. Only productive TCRbeta rearrangements were used in downstream analyses, excluding out-of-frame or stop-codon sequences. To compute clonality, Shannon entropy was normalized by the log of the number of unique productive sequences and then subtracted from one. Fisher's exact test with Benjamini-Hochberg correction, at a threshold of adjusted p below 0.01, was used to find clones that differed between time points or between blood and tumor. TCRdb took this table from immuneACCESS and kept in-frame rearrangements with V and J called. Such tables lack part of the clones; where checked against another copy, unresolved V genes explain under half of the gap, and the rest is unexplained. For V, J and clone size, that table is used; D and trimming come from the DNA. This sample has 35,000 to 45,000 clones in its table, and just over 35% of those were observed once. The ten largest clonotypes hold around 10% of the sample.

The sample's time point label, decoded: pretreatment tumor sample. The cohort included 29 patients with locally advanced or metastatic urothelial carcinoma who were treated at Memorial Sloan Kettering on a trial protocol. All tumor tissue used for sequencing was obtained before atezolizumab dosing. The Qiagen DNeasy Blood extraction kit was used to purify genomic DNA from total PBMCs and tumor samples. From a lookup of the germline V gene, CDR1 and CDR2 are SGHDN and FVKESK. CDR3 length: 18 amino acids, cysteine to phenylalanine. Just the 54-base CDR3 DNA is kept, in frame starting at base 1. After removal of 0 bases from V and 4 bases from J, the junction retains 7 bases not matched to a gene. Taking its sample share into account, this clone is medium-sized (0.01 to 0.1%). The target of this receptor is not known. It has no much larger one-base neighbor in the sample; base qualities were not kept.

The sample consisted of tumor tissue, taken before atezolizumab (anti-PD-L1) treatment. Rearrangement joined TRBV14 to TRBJ2-1; 12 central bases correspond to TRBD2. This clonotype was obtained from a man aged 60-69 years with urothelial cancer. At the DNA level, the sequence is TGTGCCAGCAGCCAAGAGCTAAGACTAGCGGGGGTATACAATGAGCAGTTCTTC. It specifies CASSQELRLAGVYNEQFF.